This record concerns one T cell receptor (beta chain) sequence. Primers included in the PCR were 60 Vbeta and 13 Jbeta primers. Clones were read by immunoSEQ multiplex PCR, and TCRdb kept only the in-frame ones, dropping some. The data show 100,000 to 150,000 clones, under 20% seen once. The sample comes from a study of cytomegalovirus exposure and HLA in healthy donors. The germline gives CDR1 SGHTA, CDR2 FQGTGA. V was clipped by 2 bases and J by 0 bases; unmatched bases: 3. The CDR3 totals 16 residues. The sample comprised PBMCs. This clonotype originated in a female donor in good health and CMV-seropositive. The chain combines TRBV7-3 with TRBJ2-1; 8 nucleotides agree with TRBD2. Here the CDR3 DNA reads TGTGCCAGCAGCTTAGACGCGGGGGGCTCCTACAATGAGCAGTTCTTC. The encoded protein is CASSLDAGGSYNEQFF.